The 19 T cell receptor beta chains below were found in one sample sequenced in a study of cytomegalovirus exposure and HLA in healthy donors. The PCR made use of 60 Vbeta and 13 Jbeta primers. Some clones are missing from TCRdb's copy, which holds only in-frame ones; the method was immunoSEQ multiplex PCR. The repertoire includes more than 90,000 clones, less than 80% of them detected once, and about 4% sits in the top ten. The specimen sequenced was PBMCs. The receptors shown here come from a woman aged 40 to 50 in good health and CMV-seropositive.

The chain couples TRBV5-5 to TRBJ2-7; tentative D call: TRBD1 (5 bases). In germline, CDR1 is SGHKS, CDR2 YYEKEE (reference sequence). Trimming removed 2 bases from V and 3 bases from J, with 9 bases in between. The CDR3 is made up of 13 amino acids. CDR3 sequence (DNA): TGTGCCAGCAGCTTTCTTCAGGGCTACGAGCAGTACTTC. This gives the protein CASSFLQGYEQYF. The full variable domain, rest sourced from reference TRBV5-5 and TRBJ2-7, is DAGVTQSPTHLIKTRGQQVTLRCSPISGHKSVSWYQQVLGQGPQFIFQYYEKEERGRGNFPDRFSARQFPNYSSELNVNALLLGDSALYLCASSFLQGYEQYFGPGTRLTVT.

In its sample, this clone was seen a few times. The chain combines TRBV6-1 with TRBJ2-7; 7 bases agree with TRBD1. V lost 1 base and J lost 5; bases outside the gene matches: 5. The CDR3 length is 14 residues. Germline V gene data show CDR1 as MNHNS and CDR2 as SASEGT. CDR3 nucleotides: TGTGCCAGCAGTGAAGAGACAGGGCGCGACGAGCAGTACTTC. Translated: CASSEETGRDEQYF.

The gene calls are TRBV2 and TRBJ1-4; maybe TRBD1 (5 bases). This CDR3 is 14 amino acids long. V was pared by 7 bases and J by 12 bases, with 21 bases between. Looked up from germline, CDR1 is SNHLY and CDR2 is FYNNEI. CDR3 nucleotide sequence: TGTGCCAGCATCCCCGAGCGGGGGACTCTCGAACTGTTTTTT. The encoded protein is CASIPERGTLELFF.

The chain is built from TRBV29-1 and TRBJ1-3; the D is unclear. Looked up from germline, CDR1 is SQVTM and CDR2 is ANQGSEA. V shed 4 bases and J shed 6 bases, with 16 bases lying between them. The CDR3 loop spans 14 amino acids. The CDR3 DNA reads as TGCAGCGTTGGTGATACGGGATTCGCAAACACCATATATTTT. Translated: CSVGDTGFANTIYF.

This sequence joins TRBV10-1 and TRBJ1-2, with D unresolved. The CDR3 is 10 residues long. The germline CDR1 and CDR2 sequences are WNHNN and SYGVQD (reference sequence). Trimming removed 6 bases at V and 8 bases at J, with 7 bases between. CDR3 in DNA: TGCGCCAGCAGCACGGGAGGCTACACCTTC. Translated, it gives CASSTGGYTF.

The V and J genes are TRBV28 and TRBJ2-1, with D perhaps matching TRBD2 (5 bases). The length of the CDR3 is 12 residues. CDR1 MDHEN and CDR2 SYDVKM come from the germline V gene. Trimming cost V 10 bases and J 9 bases, with 16 bases left between them. CDR3 loop: CAIYGGGGEQFF. CDR3 sequence (DNA): TGTGCCATTTACGGAGGAGGCGGTGAGCAGTTCTTC.

J is TRBJ2-7 and V is TRBV28; the D gene is possibly TRBD2 (6 bases). The CDR3 extends over 15 amino acids. Germline assignment: CDR1 MDHEN and CDR2 SYDVKM. V was pared by 7 bases and J by 0 bases, with 16 bases between. The CDR3 bases are TGTGCCAGCACATCGGGGGTAGCATTCTCCTACGAGCAGTACTTC. Translation gives CASTSGVAFSYEQYF.

The V and J genes are TRBV5-1 and TRBJ2-7; D is possibly TRBD1 (6 bases). This CDR3 is built from 15 residues. Germline V lookup: CDR1 SGHRS, CDR2 YFSETQ. V lost 2 bases to trimming and J lost 2 bases, with 14 bases between them. CDR3 loop: CASSLSQGLAYEQYF. CDR3 DNA: TGCGCCAGCAGCTTAAGCCAGGGGCTAGCCTACGAGCAGTACTTC.

V usage is TRBV5-1 and J usage is TRBJ2-1; 10 positions agree with TRBD2. V shed 4 bases and J 9 bases; nucleotides not matched to a gene: 7. This CDR3 is 14 amino acids long. Germline values: CDR1 SGHRS, CDR2 YFSETQ. The CDR3 nucleotides read TGCGCCAGCAGCATTCTAGCGGGAGCTAGTGAGCAGTTCTTC. Translated: CASSILAGASEQFF.

The CDR3 DNA follows: TGTGCCAGCCACCAAGGGGCCTCCTCCTACGAGCAGTACTTC. Its protein product is CASHQGASSYEQYF. This chain uses TRBV27 with TRBJ2-7; weak D call: TRBD1 (5 bases). Germline CDR1 and CDR2: MNHEY and SMNVEV (reference sequence). Trimming stripped 8 bases from V and 0 bases from J, with 14 bases between. The CDR3 consists of 14 residues.

The J gene is TRBJ2-5, the V gene TRBV2; TRBD2 aligns across 7 bases. The J call may be mistaken, given a closer DNA end match to TRBJ2-7. The CDR3 sequence is 14 residues long. CDR1 SNHLY and CDR2 FYNNEI come from the germline V gene. CDR3 nucleotide sequence: TGTGCCAGCAAGGAAAGGACTAGTACATACGAGCAGTACTTC. Translating gives CASKERTSTYEQYF.

The chain combines TRBV2 with TRBJ1-2, with a tentative D call TRBD1 (6 bases). The CDR3 covers 13 residues. CDR1 and CDR2 from the germline V gene are SNHLY and FYNNEI. Trimming removed 10 bases at V and 5 bases at J, with 17 bases between. CDR3 loop: CATSRGLGYGYTF. The CDR3 DNA is TGTGCCACCAGCAGGGGATTGGGATATGGCTACACCTTC.

The chain uses TRBV7-3 and TRBJ2-3; 8 bases line up with TRBD2. The V gene's germline CDR1 is SGHTA and CDR2 FQGTGA. This CDR3 spans 15 amino acids. V was clipped by 1 base and J by 6 bases; unmatched bases: 6. CDR3 bases: TGTGCCAGCAGCTTAAGGGTAGCGGGAATGGATACGCAGTATTTT. It encodes CASSLRVAGMDTQYF.

The rearrangement uses TRBV4-1 and TRBJ2-7; the match to TRBD1 covers 7 bases. The CDR3 contains 15 residues. The germline V gene has CDR1 MGHRA and CDR2 YSYEKL. With V trimmed by 3 bases and J by 6 bases, 11 bases remained unmatched. Here the CDR3 DNA reads TGCGCCAGCAGCCAGGGACAGTGGGGTCCTGGCGAGCAGTACTTC. Its protein is CASSQGQWGPGEQYF.

The gene calls are TRBV6-1 and TRBJ1-1; D perhaps matches TRBD1 (5 bases). The V end lost 0 bases, the J end lost 4 bases, and 12 bases lay between the germline ends. Looked up from germline, CDR1 is MNHNS and CDR2 is SASEGT. The CDR3 is 15 residues long. CDR3 sequence reads: CASSEAGQGGTEAFF. CDR3 nucleotides: TGTGCCAGCAGTGAAGCTGGGCAGGGTGGCACTGAAGCTTTCTTT.

This clone was seen a handful of times. The V call is TRBV6-4, the J call TRBJ2-1, with D possibly TRBD1 on 6 matching bases. V lost 3 bases, J lost 9 bases, and 15 bases lay in between. The CDR3 has 14 amino acids. Per the germline V gene, CDR1 is MRHNA and CDR2 is SNTAGT. The CDR3 DNA reads TGTGCCAGCAGTGAGCCCACAGGGTCGCGTGAGCAGTTCTTC. Its translation is CASSEPTGSREQFF.

This clone has only a few counts. The chain joins TRBV19 to TRBJ2-7; weak D call: TRBD1 (6 bases). The CDR3 is 14 amino acids. Germline V gives CDR1 LNHDA, CDR2 SQIVND (reference sequence). Trimming left V 8 bases short and J 1 base short, with 15 bases between. CDR3 protein: CASSLNRVSYEQYF. The CDR3 DNA sequence: TGTGCCAGTTCCCTCAACAGGGTTTCCTACGAGCAGTACTTC. Drawing the rest from reference TRBV19 and TRBJ2-7, the complete variable domain is DGGITQSPKYLFRKEGQNVTLSCEQNLNHDAMYWYRQDPGQGLRLIYYSQIVNDFQKGDIAEGYSVSREKKESFPLTVTSAQKNPTAFYLCASSLNRVSYEQYFGPGTRLTVT.

The V and J genes are TRBV7-9 and TRBJ2-1, with 7 bases lining up with TRBD2. CDR3 length: 13 residues. Germline loops: CDR1 SEHNR, CDR2 FQNEAQ (reference sequence). V dropped 9 bases and J dropped 10; count of bases not matched to a gene: 12. CDR3 bases: TGTGCCAGTCAAAAAACCGGGACTACCGAGCAGTTCTTC. Translation: CASQKTGTTEQFF.

In this sample, this clone turned up a few times. This chain joins TRBV19 and TRBJ2-6; TRBD1 might be the D (5 bases). Germline V CDR1 and CDR2: LNHDA, SQIVND (reference sequence). V shed 5 bases and J shed 2 bases, with 10 bases lying between them. This CDR3 has 15 amino acids. The CDR3 region is CASSLRDTGANVLTF. CDR3 DNA sequence: TGTGCCAGTAGTCTCAGGGATACTGGGGCCAACGTCCTGACTTTC. The complete variable domain, with remaining parts taken from reference TRBV19 and TRBJ2-6, reads DGGITQSPKYLFRKEGQNVTLSCEQNLNHDAMYWYRQDPGQGLRLIYYSQIVNDFQKGDIAEGYSVSREKKESFPLTVTSAQKNPTAFYLCASSLRDTGANVLTFGAGSRLTVL.